These 23 T cell receptor beta chains share one sample of origin, sequenced in a study of T cell responses to AZD1222 COVID-19 vaccine (dated by TCRdb to about 2021). The meaning of the sample's time point label: baseline before first vaccination. The library relied on the immunoSEQ multiplex PCR assay. Drawn from immuneACCESS, this table holds only the in-frame rearrangements with V and J called that TCRdb kept. Clones are partly lost; checked studies trace under half to an unresolved V gene and leave the rest unexplained. The sample includes 150,000 to 200,000 clones, with nearly 95% observed a single time. About 2.5% of the sample is taken by the ten largest. The source material was peripheral blood, sampled on day 0 of AZD1222 vaccination. These receptors were obtained from an adult in good health.

The chain employs TRBV18 and TRBJ1-6; D uncertain. Trimming removed 2 bases at V and 9 bases at J, with 11 bases between. The CDR3 is 14 amino acids. The germline CDR1 and CDR2 sequences are KGHSH and LQKENI. For the CDR3, the DNA is TGTGCCAGCTCACCATCCGAGGGCAGTTCACCCCTCCACTTT. It codes for CASSPSEGSSPLHF. The full variable domain, completed using reference TRBV18 and TRBJ1-6, is NAGVMQNPRHLVRRRGQEARLRCSPMKGHSHVYWYRQLPEEGLKFMVYLQKENIIDESGMPKERFSAEFPKEGPSILRIQQVVRGDSAAYFCASSPSEGSSPLHFGNGTRLTVT.

This clone was observed once. The V and J genes are TRBV3-1 (or the pseudogene TRBV3-2) and TRBJ1-1; TRBD1 is a possible D gene (6 bases). Germline CDR1 is LGHDT and CDR2 is YNNKEL (reference sequence). CDR3 length: 16 amino acids. V was shortened by 4 bases and J by 4 bases, with 19 bases between the two germline ends. The CDR3 region has the DNA TGTGCCAGCAGCCTGGGTAACAGGGTTTCGGGCACTGAAGCTTTCTTT. It is translated as CASSLGNRVSGTEAFF.

The count of this clone is one. The chain has TRBV2 and TRBJ1-5, with D maybe TRBD1 (6 bases). Germline V gene lookup returns CDR1 SNHLY and CDR2 FYNNEI. Trimming shortened V by 8 bases and J by 6 bases, and 17 bases separated the two germline ends. This CDR3 has 14 residues. Here the CDR3 DNA reads TGTGCCAGCGTAGGGATACAGGGAAGTCAGCCCCAGCATTTT. This codes for CASVGIQGSQPQHF. The full variable domain, completed using reference TRBV2 and TRBJ1-5, is EPEVTQTPSHQVTQMGQEVILRCVPISNHLYFYWYRQILGQKVEFLVSFYNNEISEKSEIFDDQFSVERPDGSNFTLKIRSTKLEDSAMYFCASVGIQGSQPQHFGDGTRLSIL.

The V and J genes are TRBV5-8 and TRBJ2-1; possibly TRBD2 for D (6 bases). From germline, CDR1 is SGHTS and CDR2 YDEGEE. Trimming removed 4 bases at V and 5 bases at J, with 22 bases between. The length of the CDR3 is 17 residues. This chain's CDR3 is CASSRGLALRDDNEQFF. The CDR3 nucleotides are TGTGCCAGCAGCCGAGGGCTAGCGCTGAGGGATGACAATGAGCAGTTCTTC. Full variable domain (remainder filled in from reference TRBV5-8 and TRBJ2-1): EAGVTQSPTHLIKTRGQQATLRCSPISGHTSVYWYQQALGLGLQFLLWYDEGEERNRGNFPPRFSGRQFPNYSSELNVNALELEDSALYLCASSRGLALRDDNEQFFGPGTRLTVL.

V is TRBV10-3 and J is TRBJ1-6, with TRBD1 matching over 9 bases. The CDR3 has 18 amino acids. Germline V gene lookup returns CDR1 ENHRY and CDR2 SYGVKD. In nucleotides, the CDR3 is TGTGCTTCCAGAGGGGACAGGGATCTCTCCAACTATAATTCACCCCTCCACTTT. Protein: CASRGDRDLSNYNSPLHF.

The chain combines TRBV7-9 with TRBJ2-1; D perhaps matches TRBD2 (6 bases). CDR1 and CDR2 (germline): SEHNR, FQNEAQ (reference sequence). This CDR3 is built from 13 residues. V was pared by 5 bases and J by 4 bases, with 9 bases between. CDR3 nucleotide sequence: TGTGCCAGCAGCGGGGGACTGTACAATGAGCAGTTCTTC. Amino acids: CASSGGLYNEQFF.

This clone has only one observation. The rearrangement links TRBV2 to TRBJ2-2; D uncertain. Looked up from germline, CDR1 is SNHLY and CDR2 is FYNNEI. The CDR3 extends over 15 amino acids. Trimming took 4 bases from V and 0 from J, leaving 9 bases between them. The CDR3 loop reads CASSGPEPNTGELFF. DNA for the CDR3: TGTGCCAGCAGTGGCCCAGAACCGAACACCGGGGAGCTGTTTTTT.

This CDR3 reads CASSLEKGWEALPNEQFF. Here the CDR3 DNA reads TGTGCCAGCAGCTTAGAAAAGGGGTGGGAGGCCCTCCCCAATGAGCAGTTCTTC. The chain is built from TRBV11-2 and TRBJ2-1; D may be TRBD2 (6 bases). Looked up from germline, CDR1 is SGHAT and CDR2 is FQNNGV. The CDR3 length is 18 residues. V was clipped by 0 bases and J by 6 bases, with 21 bases between them. Full variable domain (rest looked up from reference TRBV11-2 and TRBJ2-1): EAGVAQSPRYKIIEKRQSVAFWCNPISGHATLYWYQQILGQGPKLLIQFQNNGVVDDSQLPKDRFSAERLKGVDSTLKIQPAKLEDSAVYLCASSLEKGWEALPNEQFFGPGTRLTVL.

The chain is built from TRBV6-5 and TRBJ2-1, with 7 bases matching TRBD2. CDR1 is MNHEY and CDR2 is SVGAGI in the germline V gene. The V segment lost 8 bases and the J segment 3 bases; nucleotides outside the gene matches: 7. There are 14 residues in the CDR3. The CDR3 DNA follows: TGTGCCAGCCACCCTCGGGACTACTACAATGAGCAGTTCTTC. It translates to CASHPRDYYNEQFF.

The chain has TRBV6-5 and TRBJ1-1; 7 bases are shared with TRBD1. CDR3 length: 14 residues. V shed 2 bases, J shed 2 bases, and the junction held 2 bases outside the gene matches. Per the germline V gene, CDR1 is MNHEY and CDR2 is SVGAGI. The chain's CDR3 is CASSYGTVNTEAFF. The CDR3 DNA reads TGTGCCAGCAGTTACGGGACAGTTAACACTGAAGCTTTCTTT.

The chain is built from TRBV7-9 and TRBJ1-2, with a weak D call TRBD1 (6 bases). Germline V gene data show CDR1 as SEHNR and CDR2 as FQNEAQ (reference sequence). The V end lost 5 bases, the J end lost 8 bases, and 18 bases lay between the germline ends. The CDR3 spans 14 residues. The CDR3 region is CASSPTGPGPGYTF. The CDR3 coding sequence is TGTGCCAGCAGCCCCACAGGGCCGGGGCCGGGCTACACCTTC. The variable domain in full, with the rest retrieved from reference TRBV7-9 and TRBJ1-2, is DTGVSQNPRHKITKRGQNVTFRCDPISEHNRLYWYRQTLGQGPEFLTYFQNEAQLEKSRLLSDRFSAERPKGSFSTLEIQRTEQGDSAMYLCASSPTGPGPGYTFGSGTRLTVV.

Note on this clone: Sequence at one end of the junction differs from germline and may be a read error. V usage is TRBV4-1 and J usage is TRBJ2-3; either TRBD1 or TRBD2 may fit D (6 bases each). The germline CDR1 and CDR2 sequences are MGHRA and YSYEKL. This CDR3 has 15 residues. CDR3 nucleotide sequence: TGCGCCAGCAGCCAAGCAATCGGGGGCACGGATACGCAGTATTTT. Its translation: CASSQAIGGTDTQYF.

Here the CDR3 reads CASSSPGEGWEQYF. The CDR3 DNA is TGTGCCAGCAGCTCGCCCGGAGAGGGATGGGAGCAGTACTTC. The V call is TRBV5-4, the J call TRBJ2-7; a possible D gene is TRBD2 (5 bases). V was cut by 3 bases and J by 7 bases, with 17 bases left in between. CDR3 length: 14 residues. Germline V lookup: CDR1 SGHNT, CDR2 YYREEE (reference sequence).

The chain has TRBV19 and TRBJ2-3, with 9 bases lining up with TRBD1. The J segment lost 1 base and the V segment lost 5 bases, leaving 7 bases of the junction unmatched. CDR1 is LNHDA, CDR2 SQIVND, per germline (reference sequence). The CDR3 has 16 residues. In DNA form, the CDR3 reads TGTGCCAGTAGTTTCCCGACAGGGGGAGGCACAGATACGCAGTATTTT. Protein product: CASSFPTGGGTDTQYF. Variable domain in full (rest from reference TRBV19 and TRBJ2-3): DGGITQSPKYLFRKEGQNVTLSCEQNLNHDAMYWYRQDPGQGLRLIYYSQIVNDFQKGDIAEGYSVSREKKESFPLTVTSAQKNPTAFYLCASSFPTGGGTDTQYFGPGTRLTVL.

In its sample, this clone was seen once. CDR3 DNA: TGTGCCAGCAGCCCATTCACCGACAGATACAATCAGCCCCAGCATTTT. Residues: CASSPFTDRYNQPQHF. The rearrangement joins TRBV3-1 (or the pseudogene TRBV3-2) to TRBJ1-5, with a weak D call TRBD1 (5 bases). Germline CDR1 is LGHDT and CDR2 is YNNKEL (reference sequence). V dropped 4 bases and J dropped 3 bases, with 16 bases sitting between them. The CDR3 runs 16 residues.

The genes are TRBV7-2 and TRBJ1-6; no clear D. V was cut by 1 base and J by 5 bases, with 15 bases left in between. This CDR3 contains 17 residues. Looked up from germline, CDR1 is SGHTA and CDR2 is FQGNSA. The CDR3 is CASSLVVGFLNNSPLHF. CDR3 sequence (DNA): TGTGCCAGCAGCTTAGTGGTTGGATTCCTAAATAATTCACCCCTCCACTTT.

The rearrangement links TRBV30 to TRBJ1-5; D gene unclear. This CDR3 comprises 12 residues. The germline V and J ends were trimmed by 1 base and 4 bases, with 5 bases remaining between them. Germline-derived CDR1 and CDR2 are GTSNPN and SVGIG (reference sequence). The CDR3 sequence: CAWSGGNQPQHF. CDR3 DNA sequence: TGTGCCTGGAGTGGCGGTAATCAGCCCCAGCATTTT.

The chain uses TRBV6-5 and TRBJ1-3; no firm D call. Per the germline V gene, CDR1 is MNHEY and CDR2 is SVGAGI. The CDR3 loop spans 15 amino acids. V was shortened by 0 bases and J by 2 bases, with 8 bases between the two germline ends. The CDR3 spells CASSYSGSTGNTIYF. The CDR3 DNA reads TGTGCCAGCAGTTACTCAGGCAGTACTGGAAACACCATATATTTT.

This chain links TRBV6-1 with TRBJ1-1; D gene ambiguous. The germline V gene encodes CDR1 MNHNS and CDR2 SASEGT. The V and J ends lost 1 base and 8 bases respectively, with 14 bases between them. The CDR3 loop spans 14 amino acids. CDR3 amino acids: CASSEGGRVREAFF. For the CDR3, the DNA is TGTGCCAGCAGTGAAGGAGGGCGGGTCAGGGAAGCTTTCTTT.

This chain links TRBV7-2 with TRBJ2-1; TRBD1 or TRBD2 may be the D gene (5 bases each). Trimming took 5 bases from V and 4 from J, leaving 15 bases between them. Germline assignment: CDR1 SGHTA and CDR2 FQGNSA. This CDR3 is 15 amino acids long. The DNA for the CDR3 is TGTGCCAGCAGCCTAGATTCTGGGGGTTACAATGAGCAGTTCTTC. Amino acid sequence: CASSLDSGGYNEQFF.

J is TRBJ1-2 and V is TRBV5-4, with D maybe TRBD1 (6 bases). V lost 6 bases and J 2 bases, leaving 14 bases between the germline ends. Looked up from germline, CDR1 is SGHNT and CDR2 is YYREEE (reference sequence). The CDR3 has 14 amino acids. The CDR3 loop is CASIEGGKNYGYTF. The DNA of the CDR3 is TGTGCCAGCATTGAGGGGGGCAAGAACTATGGCTACACCTTC.

The chain uses TRBV2 and TRBJ2-1; no firm D call. The germline V gene encodes CDR1 SNHLY and CDR2 FYNNEI. The CDR3 runs to 11 residues. Trimming took off 7 bases at V and 6 bases at J, with 7 bases between the two ends. CDR3 sequence: CASNYFNEQFF. The DNA of the CDR3 is TGTGCCAGCAATTACTTCAATGAGCAGTTCTTC.

V and J are TRBV6-6 and TRBJ2-2; D is uncertain. The CDR3 length is 14 residues. CDR1 MNHNY and CDR2 SVGAGI come from the germline V gene (reference sequence). V was trimmed by 0 bases and J by 7 bases, leaving 9 bases between them. CDR3 sequence reads: CASSYSVAHGELFF. In nucleotides, the CDR3 is TGTGCCAGCAGTTACTCGGTGGCACACGGGGAGCTGTTTTTT.